The 2 T cell receptor beta chains in this list originate from one sample, sequenced in a study of Ad26.COV2.S vaccination and SARS-CoV-2 variants (dated by TCRdb to the early 2020s). In light of the paper, this sample's time point label describes: individuals recovered from natural SARS-CoV-2 infection. Libraries were constructed by the immunoSEQ multiplex PCR assay. TCRdb took this table from immuneACCESS and kept in-frame rearrangements with V and J called. Such tables lack part of the clones; where checked against another copy, unresolved V genes explain under half of the gap, and the rest is unexplained. The sample has 120,000 to 150,000 clones on record, roughly 88% of them singletons. 5% of the sample is taken by the ten largest. The specimen comprised peripheral blood, sampled after recovery from COVID-19. Source of these receptors: a human donor who had recovered from COVID-19.

The gene calls are TRBV10-1 and TRBJ2-7; D call uncertain. Germline CDR1 WNHNN, CDR2 SYGVQD (reference sequence). V lost 0 bases to trimming and J lost 7 bases, with 13 bases between them. This CDR3 has 14 residues. CDR3 protein: CASSESQDVLEQYF. The CDR3 DNA reads TGCGCCAGCAGTGAGTCGCAGGACGTTTTGGAGCAGTACTTC.

Only one count was recorded for this clone. The rearrangement uses TRBV5-1 and TRBJ2-3; 7 bases are shared with TRBD2. The ends lost 3 bases at V and 5 bases at J; junction bases unmatched: 18. This CDR3 comprises 18 residues. Germline values: CDR1 SGHRS, CDR2 YFSETQ. CDR3 loop: CASSWGGPGPLEGDTQYF. CDR3 nucleotides: TGCGCCAGCAGCTGGGGGGGACCGGGCCCCTTGGAGGGAGATACGCAGTATTTT.